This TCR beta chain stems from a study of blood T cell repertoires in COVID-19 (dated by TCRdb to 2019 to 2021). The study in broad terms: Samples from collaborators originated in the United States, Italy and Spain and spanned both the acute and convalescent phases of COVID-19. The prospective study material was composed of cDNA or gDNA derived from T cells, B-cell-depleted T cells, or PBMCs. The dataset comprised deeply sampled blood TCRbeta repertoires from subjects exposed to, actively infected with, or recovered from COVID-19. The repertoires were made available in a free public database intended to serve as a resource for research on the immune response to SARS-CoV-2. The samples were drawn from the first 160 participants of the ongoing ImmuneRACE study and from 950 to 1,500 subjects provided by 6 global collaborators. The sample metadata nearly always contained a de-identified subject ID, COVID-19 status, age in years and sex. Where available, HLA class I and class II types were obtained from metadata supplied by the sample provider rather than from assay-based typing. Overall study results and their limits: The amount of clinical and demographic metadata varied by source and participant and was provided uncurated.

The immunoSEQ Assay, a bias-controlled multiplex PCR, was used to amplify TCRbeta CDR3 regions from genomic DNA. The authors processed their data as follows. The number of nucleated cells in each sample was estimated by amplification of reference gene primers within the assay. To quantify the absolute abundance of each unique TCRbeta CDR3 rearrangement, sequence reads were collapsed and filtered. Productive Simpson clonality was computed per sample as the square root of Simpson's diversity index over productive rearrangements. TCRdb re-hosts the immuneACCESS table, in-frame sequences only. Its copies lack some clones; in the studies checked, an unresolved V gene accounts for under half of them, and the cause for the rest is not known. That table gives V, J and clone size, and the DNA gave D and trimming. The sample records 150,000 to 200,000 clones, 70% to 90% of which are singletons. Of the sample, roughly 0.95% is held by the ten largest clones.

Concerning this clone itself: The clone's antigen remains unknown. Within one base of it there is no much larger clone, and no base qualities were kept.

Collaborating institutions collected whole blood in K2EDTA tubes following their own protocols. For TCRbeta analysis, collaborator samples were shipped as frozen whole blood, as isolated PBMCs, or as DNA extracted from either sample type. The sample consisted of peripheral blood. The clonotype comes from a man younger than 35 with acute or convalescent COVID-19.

The CDR3 protein: CASNPGRVNQPQHF. The nucleotides are TGTGCCAGCAACCCCGGGAGGGTTAATCAGCCCCAGCATTTT. The chain was built from TRBV2 and TRBJ1-5; the D gene cannot be resolved reliably. The junction shows trimming of 7 bases on V and 4 bases on J, plus 14 bases between the germline ends. Sequences SNHLY (CDR1) and FYNNEI (CDR2) are obtained from the germline V gene. There are 14 amino acids in the CDR3, from cysteine to phenylalanine inclusive. The CDR3 DNA has 42 bases and is translated from base 1.